This TCR beta chain was identified in a study of long-term antiretroviral therapy in people with HIV (dated 2022 in TCRdb). Looking at the study overall: Collection of the earliest samples took place about a decade ahead of the 2015 WHO recommendation for immediate ART, at a time when ART was typically delayed until CD4 counts fell. A retrospective serial study tested whether changes in peripheral blood TRB repertoire composition and diversity were associated with ART initiation and durable HIV suppression. No cross-contamination during QIAcube processing turned up in test extractions that ran a monoclonal T-cell line alongside 25 to 35 polyclonal samples. About a third of the roughly 30 participants with HIV were female. A total of 192 cryopreserved PBMC samples were contributed to the cohort by 30 adults with confirmed HIV infection, with samples collected serially over a mean of roughly six years (range 1-12). What the authors observed across the whole study: The samples span the years 2004 to 2017, and the ART regimens used may be less effective than current regimens. Because pre-ART samples had limited cell numbers, unsorted PBMC were profiled rather than sorted CD4+ and CD8+ T cells. Limited PBMC availability meant only the TCR beta chain was sequenced, without alpha chain pairing. No data were available on ART adherence, viral resistance or therapy changes, limiting inferences about post-ART repertoire changes. A significant increase in TRB diversity was found to be associated with ART initiation, although TRB diversity was observed to remain significantly below that of transplant donor controls even after long-term ART. Expanded TRB clones identified before ART initiation dominated the repertoire at all time points, although this dominance fluctuated and declined in many PLHIV after ART. CDR3 length ranges in HIV repertoires were narrower than in controls, and network structure suggested an antigen-experienced repertoire with only a slight naive shift after ART.

The CDR3 covers 16 residues, taking in both the cysteine and the phenylalanine. The CDR3 DNA has 48 bases and is translated from base 1. The V and J ends are trimmed by 7 bases and 2 bases, leaving 15 bases between them. CDR1 and CDR2 are drawn from the germline V gene: KGHSH, LQKENI. The immunoSEQ hsTCRB v3.0 assay was used at survey level resolution for TRB variable region sequencing. TRB sequencing targeted a depth of about 35,000-50,000 T-cell genomes per sample. TRB libraries were pooled and sequenced on an Illumina MiSeq using a v3 150-cycle kit. In the source study's methods: Repertoire analysis ran in R within a reproducible Nextflow workflow covering QC, data transformation and analysis. Custom analyses were implemented in LymphoSeq2, an R package for AIRR-Seq data exploration. Four samples that yielded fewer than 5000 total TRB sequences were excluded, so that 200 or so HIV repertoires were analyzed. Of the roughly 190 retained HIV repertoires, under 65 were collected before and about 130 after ART initiation. Each repertoire was downsampled to 5000 TRB nucleotide sequences, and summary statistics were averaged across 100 downsampling iterations. Only TRB sequences with CDR3 regions of at least seven amino acids were retained for analysis. Two measures captured diversity: a Shannon entropy-derived clonality score and the Gini coefficient. Repertoire networks linked the top 5000 CDR3 amino acid sequences whenever two sequences differed by an edit distance of one. GLIPH2 predicted antigen specificity groups and MHC restriction for TRB CDR3 amino acid sequences. Known CMV, EBV, HIV or tissue antigen associations were flagged by matching CDR3 amino acid sequences against VDJdb and McPAS-TCR. Pre-ART, post-ART and control groups were compared with Wilcoxon signed-rank tests and Holm-Bonferroni correction. The table comes from immuneACCESS by way of TCRdb, which keeps in-frame sequences with V and J called. Part of the clones is missing from these tables; in studies checked, under half for an unresolved V gene and the rest for unknown reasons. From that table come the V and J calls and clone size; the DNA was used to work out D and trimming. This sample lists about 22,000 clones; just over 85% were detected once. The ten biggest clones cover about 7% of the sample.

To note about this clone: Its antigen is still unknown. No base-level quality is on record; no much larger clone is a single base apart.

Inclusion was restricted to participants for whom at least one PBMC sample before ART initiation and at least two post-ART samples were available. Every participant with HIV received treatment in the United States of America. Cryopreserved samples of about 0.9-11 million PBMC were thawed and washed before DNA extraction. At the time of the earliest PBMC sample, participants with HIV were aged between about 23 and 54 years. Each participant contributed PBMC samples from 1-4 timepoints before ART initiation and 2-8 timepoints after ART initiation, with a median of 7 samples. For every participant, serial HIV viral load, CD4+ T-cell count, ART history and demographic data were obtained. Using a Qiagen kit on a QIAcube, genomic DNA was extracted from unsorted PBMC, with samples processed in batches of 12.

The specimen was unsorted PBMCs, collected 1.8 years before starting antiretroviral therapy. The chain joins TRBV18 to TRBJ2-6; the D gene assignment is ambiguous. The TCR comes from a woman aged 25 to 39 with HIV. The CDR3: CASFGFLLAGANVLTF. The DNA reads as follows: TGTGCCAGCTTCGGTTTCCTTTTAGCTGGGGCCAACGTCCTGACTTTC.